This T cell receptor (beta chain) was sequenced in a study of spatial heterogeneity in lung cancer. Study details: Researchers sequenced follow-up PBMC samples if they had them, and these came a median of roughly two years after resection. Detection consistently yielded more beta chains than alpha chains. Study-wide results and limits: Ubiquitous expanded tumor TCRs appeared in blood more at resection than follow-up.

As for this clonotype: The antigen remains undetermined.

CDR1 and CDR2 from the germline V gene are SGHTA and FQGNSA. There are 15 residues in the CDR3. Trimming cost V 0 bases and J 2 bases, with 10 bases left between them. Time point meaning: blood at routine non-recurrence follow-up after resection. Frozen PBMC, nontumor lung or tumor provided whole RNA, which was sequenced unsorted. TCRdb redid the calling of the 5' RACE reads with MiXCR, one entry per CDR3 protein. Here the sample spans fewer than 30,000 distinct CDR3 sequences, 8.5% to 10% being singletons. The chain has TRBV7-2 and TRBJ1-2; D is unresolved. The clonotype originates from a male donor with early-stage non-small cell lung cancer. Specimen: PBMCs, collected at follow-up. As DNA, the CDR3 is TGTGCCAGCAGCTTAGCGAATGCGGAGAACTATGGCTACACCTTC. It yields the protein CASSLANAENYGYTF.